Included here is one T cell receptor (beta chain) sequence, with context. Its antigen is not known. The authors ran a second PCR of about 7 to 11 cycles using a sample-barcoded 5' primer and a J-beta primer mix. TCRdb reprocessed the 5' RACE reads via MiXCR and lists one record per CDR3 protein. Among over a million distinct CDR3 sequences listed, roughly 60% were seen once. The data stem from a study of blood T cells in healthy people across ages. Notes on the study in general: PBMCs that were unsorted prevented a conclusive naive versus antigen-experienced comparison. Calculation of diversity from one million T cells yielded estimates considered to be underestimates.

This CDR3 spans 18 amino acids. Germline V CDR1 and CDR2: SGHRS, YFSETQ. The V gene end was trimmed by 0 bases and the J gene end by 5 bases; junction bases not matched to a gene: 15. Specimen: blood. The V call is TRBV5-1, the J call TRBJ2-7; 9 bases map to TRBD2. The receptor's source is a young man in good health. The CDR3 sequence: CASSLALIAGAEYHEQYF. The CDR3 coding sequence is TGCGCCAGCAGCTTGGCTCTCATAGCGGGAGCGGAGTATCACGAGCAGTACTTC.